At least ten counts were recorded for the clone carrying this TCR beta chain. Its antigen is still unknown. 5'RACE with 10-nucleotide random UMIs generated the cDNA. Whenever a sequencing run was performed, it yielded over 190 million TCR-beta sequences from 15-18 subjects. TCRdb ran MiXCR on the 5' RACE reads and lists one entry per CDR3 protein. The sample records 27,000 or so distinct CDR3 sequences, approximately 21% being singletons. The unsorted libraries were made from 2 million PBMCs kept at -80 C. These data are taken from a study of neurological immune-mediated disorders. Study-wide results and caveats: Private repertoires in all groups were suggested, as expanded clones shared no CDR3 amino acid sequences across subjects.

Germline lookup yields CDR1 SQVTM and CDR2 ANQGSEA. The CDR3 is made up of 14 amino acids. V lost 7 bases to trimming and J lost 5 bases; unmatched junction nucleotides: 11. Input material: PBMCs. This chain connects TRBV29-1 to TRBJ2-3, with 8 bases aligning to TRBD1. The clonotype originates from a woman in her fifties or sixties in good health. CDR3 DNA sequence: TGCAGCGCAGGCGGTGGACAGGGTTTAGATACGCAGTATTTT. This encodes CSAGGGQGLDTQYF.